This TCR beta chain is drawn from a study of monozygotic twins with inflammatory bowel disease. The CDR3 length is 16 residues. The germline V gene has CDR1 SGHRS and CDR2 YFSETQ. About this clonotype itself: Its antigen is not identified.

Study-level results: Differing immunosuppressive treatments may have added variability to patient repertoires. Using the inverse Simpson index, IBD patients had lower TCRbeta diversity than healthy co-twins.

Isolation of total RNA was performed on whole blood, with no prior T cell sorting. TCR libraries each used around 3,500 ng of total RNA. For each CDR3 protein, TCRdb gives one entry from its re-call of the 5' RACE reads, without DNA. The table lists 300,000 to 450,000 distinct CDR3 sequences. The chain joins TRBV5-1 to TRBJ2-1; there is no DNA to check the TCRdb D call of TRBD2. Sequencing was done on a sample of blood. The sequence came from a human donor with ulcerative colitis or Crohn's disease, or a healthy co-twin of an affected twin (not recorded which). The CDR3 protein is CASSLERLAGNNEQFF.